This is a list of T cell receptor beta chains from one sample in a study of T cells in Graves' hyperthyroidism and ophthalmopathy. MiXCR was run by TCRdb on the multiplex PCR reads, yielding one entry per CDR3 protein. The repertoire holds more than 300,000 distinct CDR3 sequences, with roughly 15% as singletons. The sequencing sample was made of blood. The receptors were sampled from a woman aged 25-40 years with Graves' ophthalmopathy. Each CDR3 is given without its conserved first and last residue. Each record gives: J gene, V gene, CDR3 protein.

j_call: TRBJ1-1
v_call: TRBV19
cdr3_aa: ASSIDLVNTEAF

j_call: TRBJ2-7
v_call: TRBV6-6
cdr3_aa: ASSYSSSYEQY

j_call: TRBJ2-3
v_call: TRBV14
cdr3_aa: ASSQVGAVATQY

j_call: TRBJ1-1
v_call: TRBV6-1
cdr3_aa: ASTVKGEGPTEAF

j_call: TRBJ1-5
v_call: TRBV20-1
cdr3_aa: SALPRQGISQPQH

j_call: TRBJ2-3
v_call: TRBV5-6
cdr3_aa: ASTSRSATDTQY

j_call: TRBJ2-3
v_call: TRBV24-1
cdr3_aa: ATSDPWGGESTDTQY

j_call: TRBJ2-7
v_call: TRBV5-1
cdr3_aa: ASSLVWLRDEQY

j_call: TRBJ1-6
v_call: TRBV3-1
cdr3_aa: ASSRDRDPRNSPLH

j_call: TRBJ1-2
v_call: TRBV19
cdr3_aa: ASSTFGLRGGYT

j_call: TRBJ1-1
v_call: TRBV6-1
cdr3_aa: ASSPRGLSTEAL

j_call: TRBJ1-5
v_call: TRBV12-3/TRBV12-4
cdr3_aa: ASSPQNGSRNQPQH

j_call: TRBJ1-1
v_call: TRBV20-1
cdr3_aa: SARKGHLNTEAF

j_call: TRBJ2-6
v_call: TRBV4-1
cdr3_aa: ASSQDLGSGANVLT

j_call: TRBJ2-5
v_call: TRBV6-4
cdr3_aa: ASSPGQDLQETQY

j_call: TRBJ2-7
v_call: TRBV20-1
cdr3_aa: SARATGSRIYEQY

j_call: TRBJ2-7
v_call: TRBV7-3
cdr3_aa: ASSSTGQGTQY

j_call: TRBJ1-2
v_call: TRBV12-3/TRBV12-4
cdr3_aa: ASSLGQISDGYT

j_call: TRBJ2-3
v_call: TRBV12-3/TRBV12-4
cdr3_aa: ASTLAGGSSTDTQY

j_call: TRBJ1-5
v_call: TRBV3-1
cdr3_aa: GSSLRQGISSNQPQH

j_call: TRBJ1-1
v_call: TRBV11-1
cdr3_aa: ASSSSDRGIFEAF

j_call: TRBJ2-1
v_call: TRBV27
cdr3_aa: ASSLGPRTKQF

j_call: TRBJ2-1
v_call: TRBV9
cdr3_aa: ASSVVISGGHNEQF

j_call: TRBJ2-7
v_call: TRBV12-3/TRBV12-4
cdr3_aa: ASSLGTGGEQY

j_call: TRBJ1-4
v_call: TRBV6-1
cdr3_aa: ASGRRPTNEKLF

j_call: TRBJ2-1
v_call: TRBV2
cdr3_aa: ASSDLNHEQF

j_call: TRBJ2-5
v_call: TRBV5-6
cdr3_aa: ASSLVGTNQEIQY

j_call: TRBJ2-1
v_call: TRBV2
cdr3_aa: ASSDSSGPSSSYNEQF

j_call: TRBJ1-1
v_call: TRBV28
cdr3_aa: ASSTVRSAF

j_call: TRBJ1-2
v_call: TRBV28
cdr3_aa: ASSAISGENYGYT

j_call: TRBJ2-2
v_call: TRBV7-2
cdr3_aa: ASSSPSGVTGELF

j_call: TRBJ2-5
v_call: TRBV12-3/TRBV12-4
cdr3_aa: ASSFVGQTQETQY

j_call: TRBJ2-7
v_call: TRBV28
cdr3_aa: ASSFAKTGSEQY

j_call: TRBJ1-3
v_call: TRBV9
cdr3_aa: ASKGTGASGRNTIY

j_call: TRBJ1-2
v_call: TRBV27
cdr3_aa: ASSITNTGHYGYT

j_call: TRBJ1-1
v_call: TRBV9
cdr3_aa: ASSVEPGGSNTEAF

j_call: TRBJ1-5
v_call: TRBV28
cdr3_aa: ASSLVAGSQH

j_call: TRBJ1-4
v_call: TRBV3-1
cdr3_aa: ASSLWSNRGDEKLF

j_call: TRBJ2-1
v_call: TRBV5-1
cdr3_aa: ASSLGTGSSYNEQF

j_call: TRBJ2-3
v_call: TRBV9
cdr3_aa: ASSVATFFPDTQY

j_call: TRBJ1-5
v_call: TRBV27
cdr3_aa: ASREQGTLYSNQPQH

j_call: TRBJ2-2
v_call: TRBV9
cdr3_aa: ASKRAGGGELF

j_call: TRBJ2-5
v_call: TRBV6-2/TRBV6-3
cdr3_aa: ASSHPRGREPQETQY

j_call: TRBJ2-2
v_call: TRBV4-1
cdr3_aa: ASSPGTQGYTGELF

j_call: TRBJ2-2
v_call: TRBV30
cdr3_aa: AWRRPGPLNTGELF

j_call: TRBJ2-5
v_call: TRBV20-1
cdr3_aa: SAREAIAETQY